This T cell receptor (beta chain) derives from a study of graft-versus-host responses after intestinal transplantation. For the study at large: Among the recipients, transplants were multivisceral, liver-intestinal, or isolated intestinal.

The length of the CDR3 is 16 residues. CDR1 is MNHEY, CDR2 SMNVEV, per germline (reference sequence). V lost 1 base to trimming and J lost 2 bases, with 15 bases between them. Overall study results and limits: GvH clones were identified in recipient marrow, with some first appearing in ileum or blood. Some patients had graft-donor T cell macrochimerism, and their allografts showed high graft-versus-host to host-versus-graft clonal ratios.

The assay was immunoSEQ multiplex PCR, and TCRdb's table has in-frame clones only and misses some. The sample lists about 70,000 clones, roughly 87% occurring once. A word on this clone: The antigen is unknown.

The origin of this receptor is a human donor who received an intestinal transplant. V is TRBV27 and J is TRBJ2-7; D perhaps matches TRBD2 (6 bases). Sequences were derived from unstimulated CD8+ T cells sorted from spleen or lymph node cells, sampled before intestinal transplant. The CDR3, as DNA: TGTGCCAGCAGTTTATACGGGACGGGGGAAGCCTACGAGCAGTACTTC. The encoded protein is CASSLYGTGEAYEQYF.